Listed below are T cell receptor beta chains from one sample, sequenced in a study of shared clonotypes between healthy human individuals. Produced via immunoSEQ multiplex PCR; TCRdb's table is partial and in-frame only. Here the sample spans about 2.4 million clones, around 94% being singletons. Sequencing used naive CD4+ T cells sorted from blood. The receptors here all came from a young man in good health. CDR3s include the opening cysteine and the closing phenylalanine or tryptophan. A D gene is named only where the DNA matches it firmly. Part of the rows lack a size; the others show once, few, many or a class for expanded clones.

V	size	J	D	length	CDR3	DNA
TRBV2	-	TRBJ2-1	TRBD2	14	CASRGTSVVDEQFF	TGTGCCAGCAGGGGGACTAGCGTTGTCGATGAGCAGTTCTTC
TRBV6-5	-	TRBJ1-2	-	11	CASSPRRERDF	TGTGCCAGCAGTCCCAGAAGGGAGCGGGACTTC
TRBV4-2	-	TRBJ2-1	-	15	CASSQDERGSNEQFF	TGTGCCAGCAGCCAAGATGAACGGGGGAGCAATGAGCAGTTCTTC
TRBV28	-	TRBJ2-2	-	15	CASSADRSNTGELFF	TGTGCCAGCAGTGCTGACAGGTCGAACACCGGGGAGCTGTTTTTT
TRBV6-6	-	TRBJ1-1	-	14	CASSPTSLNTEAFF	TGTGCCAGCAGTCCCACCTCTCTGAACACTGAAGCTTTCTTT
TRBV9	-	TRBJ2-7	TRBD2	16	CASSASGGGGSYEQYF	TGTGCCAGCAGCGCTAGCGGGGGGGGCGGTTCCTACGAGCAGTACTTC
TRBV30	-	TRBJ2-2	-	14	CAWSGGKNTGELFF	TGTGCCTGGAGTGGGGGGAAGAACACCGGGGAGCTGTTTTTT
TRBV19	few	TRBJ1-5	-	15	CASSFAGEGNQPQHF	TGTGCCAGTAGTTTCGCGGGGGAAGGCAATCAGCCCCAGCATTTT
TRBV10-3	-	TRBJ2-7	-	15	CAISGGGGLGYEQYF	TGTGCCATCAGTGGTGGGGGGGGCTTGGGTTACGAGCAGTACTTC
TRBV5-1	-	TRBJ2-7	TRBD1	15	CASSLATGGIYEQYF	TGCGCCAGCAGCTTGGCCACAGGGGGTATCTACGAGCAGTACTTC
TRBV21-1	-	TRBJ1-3	-	16	CASSKAQSASGNTIYF	TGTGCCAGCAGCAAAGCCCAGTCCGCGTCTGGAAACACCATATATTTT
TRBV11-2	-	TRBJ2-2	TRBD2	15	CASSLVGSGTGELFF	TGTGCCAGCAGCTTAGTCGGTAGCGGGACCGGGGAGCTGTTTTTT
TRBV7-2	once	TRBJ1-6	-	15	CASSQGRGHGSPLHF	TGTGCCAGCAGCCAAGGAAGGGGCCATGGTTCACCCCTCCACTTT
TRBV29-1	-	TRBJ1-1	-	15	CSVDTDRSLNTEAFF	TGCAGCGTTGATACGGACAGAAGTTTGAACACTGAAGCTTTCTTT
TRBV7-7	-	TRBJ2-1	-	11	CASSLPNEQFF	TGTGCTAGCAGCTTACCAAATGAGCAGTTCTTC
TRBV7-9	-	TRBJ2-1	TRBD1	14	CASSPRQGRNEQFF	TGTGCCAGCAGCCCTAGACAGGGTCGCAATGAGCAGTTCTTC
TRBV7-6	-	TRBJ2-1	-	13	CASSPTAYNEQFF	TGTGCCAGCAGCCCCACAGCCTACAATGAGCAGTTCTTC
TRBV7-7	-	TRBJ2-1	TRBD2	15	CASSDGLARYNEQFF	TGTGCTAGCAGCGACGGACTAGCGAGGTACAATGAGCAGTTCTTC
TRBV5-4	-	TRBJ2-3	TRBD2	16	CASSTRLAGSTDTQYF	TGTGCCAGCAGCACCCGCTTAGCGGGGAGTACAGATACGCAGTATTTT
TRBV5-1	-	TRBJ1-1	-	16	CASSPAGVPSQSDAFF	TGCGCCAGCAGTCCAGCGGGGGTTCCCAGCCAGTCGGATGCTTTCTTT
TRBV5-4	-	TRBJ2-1	TRBD1	15	CASSSTGQGFNEQFF	TGTGCCAGCAGCTCGACGGGACAGGGCTTCAATGAGCAGTTCTTC
TRBV19	-	TRBJ2-5	-	12	CASSGFRETQYF	TGTGCCAGTAGCGGCTTTCGAGAGACCCAGTACTTC
TRBV7-2	few	TRBJ2-7	TRBD2	15	CASSLMTSGTYEQYF	TGTGCCAGCAGCTTAATGACTAGCGGAACCTACGAGCAGTACTTC
TRBV7-9	-	TRBJ2-4	-	17	CASSYYLDRLAKNIQYF	TGTGCCAGCAGCTACTACCTGGACAGACTAGCCAAAAACATTCAGTACTTC
TRBV19	-	TRBJ2-1	TRBD2	15	CASSIFAGDYNEQFF	TGTGCCAGTAGTATCTTTGCGGGAGACTACAATGAGCAGTTCTTC
TRBV9	-	TRBJ2-2	TRBD2	17	CASSVGLAGVFAGELFF	TGTGCCAGCAGCGTGGGACTAGCGGGAGTGTTTGCCGGGGAGCTGTTTTTT
TRBV2	once	TRBJ2-7	TRBD1	14	CASSEGGQGHEQYF	TGTGCCAGCAGTGAAGGCGGACAGGGACACGAGCAGTACTTC
TRBV6-5	-	TRBJ2-2	-	15	CASSPLGEGTGELFF	TGTGCCAGCAGCCCTTTGGGGGAAGGCACCGGGGAGCTGTTTTTT
TRBV15	-	TRBJ1-2	TRBD1	19	CATSILLPGQGSTNYGYTF	TGTGCCACCAGCATACTACTACCGGGACAGGGGAGCACTAACTATGGCTACACCTTC
TRBV11-2	-	TRBJ1-1	-	13	CASSLVTSAEAFF	TGTGCCAGCAGCTTAGTGACGAGCGCTGAAGCTTTCTTT
TRBV7-6	-	TRBJ2-2	-	17	CASSLRQGQGPTGELFF	TGTGCCAGCAGCTTAAGGCAGGGCCAGGGCCCCACCGGGGAGCTGTTTTTT
TRBV7-8	-	TRBJ2-2	-	14	CASRGLTNTGELFF	TGTGCCAGCAGAGGGTTAACGAACACCGGGGAGCTGTTTTTT
TRBV6-6	-	TRBJ2-7	-	16	CASSLGAPGVSYEQYF	TGTGCCAGCAGTTTGGGGGCCCCGGGAGTCTCCTACGAGCAGTACTTC
TRBV28	-	TRBJ2-1	TRBD1	16	CASSRSHLGQGNEQFF	TGTGCCAGCAGCCGAAGCCACTTGGGACAGGGGAATGAGCAGTTCTTC
TRBV5-1	-	TRBJ2-1	TRBD2	14	CASSSGTSGVIQFF	TGCGCCAGCAGCTCCGGGACTAGCGGAGTAATCCAGTTCTTC
TRBV15	-	TRBJ1-6	TRBD1	16	CATSTLLTGGNSPLHF	TGTGCCACCAGCACACTACTGACAGGGGGTAATTCACCCCTCCACTTT